Shown below are 2 T cell receptor beta chains from a single sample sequenced in a study of cytomegalovirus exposure and HLA in healthy donors (TCRdb year 2017). The library came from the immunoSEQ multiplex PCR assay. Not all clones reach the TCRdb copy of this immuneACCESS table, which keeps in-frame sequences only. Checked studies attribute under half of the gap to unresolved V genes and leave the rest unexplained. The sample contains around 260,000 clones, around 91% of them found a single time. In total, the top ten clones hold roughly 3% of the sample. The sequenced sample consisted of PBMCs. The receptor set was obtained from a woman aged 25 to 45 in good health and CMV-seronegative.

The gene calls are TRBV4-1 and TRBJ1-5; no clear D. The CDR3 extends over 17 amino acids. Trimming took off 0 bases at V and 1 base at J, with 13 bases between the two ends. Germline assignment: CDR1 MGHRA and CDR2 YSYEKL. The CDR3, as DNA: TGCGCCAGCAGCCAAGAATTCGAATTTACGAGCAATCAGCCCCAGCATTTT. Protein: CASSQEFEFTSNQPQHF.

V gene TRBV2 combines with J gene TRBJ2-1; TRBD2 is a possible D gene (6 bases). This CDR3 is 15 amino acids long. Trimming removed 5 bases at V and 0 bases at J, with 11 bases between. Germline V gene data show CDR1 as SNHLY and CDR2 as FYNNEI. This chain's CDR3 is CASSRSGSSYNEQFF. DNA of the CDR3: TGTGCCAGCAGTCGATCCGGGAGCTCCTACAATGAGCAGTTCTTC.